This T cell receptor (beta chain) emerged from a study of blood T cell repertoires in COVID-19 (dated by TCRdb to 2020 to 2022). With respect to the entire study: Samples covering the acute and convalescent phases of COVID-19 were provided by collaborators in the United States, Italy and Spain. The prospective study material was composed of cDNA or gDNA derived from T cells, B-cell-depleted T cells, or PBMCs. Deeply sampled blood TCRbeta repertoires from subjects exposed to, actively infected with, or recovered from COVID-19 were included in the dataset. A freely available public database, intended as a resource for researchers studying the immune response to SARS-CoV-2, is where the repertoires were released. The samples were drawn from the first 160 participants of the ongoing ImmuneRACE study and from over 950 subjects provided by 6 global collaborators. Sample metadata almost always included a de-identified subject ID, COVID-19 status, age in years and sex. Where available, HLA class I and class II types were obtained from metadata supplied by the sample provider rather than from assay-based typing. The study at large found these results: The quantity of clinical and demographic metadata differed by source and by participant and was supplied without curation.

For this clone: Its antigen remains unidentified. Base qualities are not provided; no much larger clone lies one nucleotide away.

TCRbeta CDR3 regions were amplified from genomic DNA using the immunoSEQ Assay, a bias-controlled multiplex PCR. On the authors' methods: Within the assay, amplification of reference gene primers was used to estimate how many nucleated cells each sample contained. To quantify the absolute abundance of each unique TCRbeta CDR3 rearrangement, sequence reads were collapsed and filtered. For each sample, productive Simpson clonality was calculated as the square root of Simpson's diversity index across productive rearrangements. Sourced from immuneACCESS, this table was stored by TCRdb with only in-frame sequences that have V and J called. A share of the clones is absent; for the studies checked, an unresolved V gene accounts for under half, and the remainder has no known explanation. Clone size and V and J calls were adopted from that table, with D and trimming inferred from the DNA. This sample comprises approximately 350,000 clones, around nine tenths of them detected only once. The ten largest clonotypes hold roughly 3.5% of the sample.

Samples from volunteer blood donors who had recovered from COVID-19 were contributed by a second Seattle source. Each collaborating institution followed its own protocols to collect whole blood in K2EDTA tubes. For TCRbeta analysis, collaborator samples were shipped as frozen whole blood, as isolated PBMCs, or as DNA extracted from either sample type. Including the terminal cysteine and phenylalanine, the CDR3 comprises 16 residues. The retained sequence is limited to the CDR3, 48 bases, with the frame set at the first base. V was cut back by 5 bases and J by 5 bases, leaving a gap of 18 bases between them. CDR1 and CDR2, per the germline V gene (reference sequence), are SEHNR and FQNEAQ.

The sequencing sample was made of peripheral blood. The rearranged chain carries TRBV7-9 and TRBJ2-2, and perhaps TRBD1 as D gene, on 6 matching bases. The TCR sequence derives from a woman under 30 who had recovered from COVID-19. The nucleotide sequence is TGTGCCAGCAGCGAGAACGCCTGGGGGCGGACCGGGGAGCTGTTTTTT. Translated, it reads CASSENAWGRTGELFF.